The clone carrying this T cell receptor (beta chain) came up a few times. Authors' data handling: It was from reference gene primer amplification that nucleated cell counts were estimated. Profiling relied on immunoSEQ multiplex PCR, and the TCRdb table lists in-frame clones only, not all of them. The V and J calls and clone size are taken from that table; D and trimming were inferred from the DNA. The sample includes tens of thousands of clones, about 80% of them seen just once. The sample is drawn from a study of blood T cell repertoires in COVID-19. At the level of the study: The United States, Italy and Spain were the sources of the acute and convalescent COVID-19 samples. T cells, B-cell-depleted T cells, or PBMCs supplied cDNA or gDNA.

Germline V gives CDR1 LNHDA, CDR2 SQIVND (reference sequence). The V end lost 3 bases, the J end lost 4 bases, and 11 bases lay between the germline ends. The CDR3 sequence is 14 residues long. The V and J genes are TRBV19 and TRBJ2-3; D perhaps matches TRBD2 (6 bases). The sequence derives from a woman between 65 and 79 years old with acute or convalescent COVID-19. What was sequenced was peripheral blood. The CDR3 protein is CASSMGDSSDTQYF. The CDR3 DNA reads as TGTGCCAGTAGTATGGGGGACTCGTCAGATACGCAGTATTTT.